The next 29 T cell receptor beta chains were all read from a single sample in a study of identifying expanded T cells in peripheral blood. Sequenced by immunoSEQ multiplex PCR; TCRdb stores in-frame clones only, minus some. The repertoire consists of more than 55,000 clones, with around 87% occurring once and the leading ten covering approximately 4.7%. The sample consisted of blood. The receptors were gathered from a person between 18 and 75 years old in good health.

The chain uses TRBV7-3 and TRBJ2-1; 9 bases agree with TRBD2. The CDR3 totals 15 residues. V lost 5 bases, J lost 4 bases, and 6 bases stayed unmatched. Germline V gene data show CDR1 as SGHTA and CDR2 as FQGTGA. The CDR3 coding sequence is TGTGCCAGCAGCACCCGTAGCGGGGGTTACAATGAGCAGTTCTTC. As protein: CASSTRSGGYNEQFF.

The chain joins TRBV6-4 to TRBJ2-3; 7 bases line up with TRBD2. Germline loops: CDR1 MRHNA, CDR2 SNTAGT. Trimming at V came to 4 bases and at J to 1 base, leaving 5 bases not matched to a gene. CDR3 length equals 15 residues. The CDR3 sequence: CASSAGTTGTDTQYF. The CDR3 DNA follows: TGTGCCAGCAGTGCCGGGACTACCGGCACAGATACGCAGTATTTT.

The V gene is TRBV11-3, the J gene TRBJ2-3, with a tentative D call TRBD2 (5 bases). The germline gives CDR1 SGHNT, CDR2 YENEEA. This CDR3 spans 14 amino acids. The ends were cut back, 6 bases at V and 0 bases at J, with 10 bases in the middle. The DNA for the CDR3 is TGTGCCAGCAGTAGAGGGTCTAGCACAGATACGCAGTATTTT. Translating it yields CASSRGSSTDTQYF.

The rearrangement links TRBV5-4 to TRBJ2-7, with TRBD2 matching 9 bases. V was clipped by 4 bases and J by 3 bases; unmatched bases: 8. The CDR3 contains 15 residues. Per the germline V gene, CDR1 is SGHNT and CDR2 is YYREEE (reference sequence). The DNA of the CDR3 is TGTGCCAGCAGCCTCGAGCGGGAGGTTGTCTACGAGCAGTACTTC. Residues: CASSLEREVVYEQYF.

V usage is TRBV7-8 and J usage is TRBJ1-2; D not resolved. This CDR3 comprises 13 residues. CDR1 and CDR2 from the germline V gene are SGHVS and FQNEAQ. Between the trimmed V and J ends, which lost 0 bases and 4 bases, there was a span of 6 bases. The CDR3 DNA reads TGTGCCAGCAGCTTAGCCGGGCCCTATGGCTACACCTTC. Protein sequence: CASSLAGPYGYTF.

The gene calls are TRBV30 and TRBJ1-3; 10 nucleotides match TRBD1. J lost 2 bases, V lost 3 bases, and 4 bases had no gene match. CDR1 and CDR2 (germline): GTSNPN, SVGIG (reference sequence). The CDR3 sequence is 15 residues long. Here the CDR3 reads CAWSPGTGAGNTIYF. In DNA form, the CDR3 reads TGTGCCTGGAGCCCAGGGACAGGGGCTGGAAACACCATATATTTT.

The chain recombines TRBV4-1 with TRBJ2-1; TRBD1 aligns across 8 bases. Germline V gives CDR1 MGHRA, CDR2 YSYEKL. CDR3 size: 16 residues. The ends lost 1 base at V and 13 bases at J; junction bases unmatched: 15. CDR3 DNA sequence: TGCGCCAGCAGCCAAGCGCACAGGGGGATCGGTTTGGAACAGTTCTTC. Translating gives CASSQAHRGIGLEQFF.

The rearrangement joins TRBV30 to TRBJ2-3; possibly TRBD2 for D (5 bases). The germline gives CDR1 GTSNPN, CDR2 SVGIG (reference sequence). This CDR3 has 15 residues. V lost 0 bases, J lost 1 base, and 11 bases lay in between. In nucleotides, the CDR3 is TGTGCCTGGAGTGTAAGTAGCGTGGGCACAGATACGCAGTATTTT. It encodes CAWSVSSVGTDTQYF.

The J gene is TRBJ2-7, the V gene TRBV21-1; the DNA was not compared with TRBD1, the D call given in the table. TRBV21-1 is listed as a pseudogene. The CDR3 is 15 amino acids. The CDR3 bases are TGTGCCAGCAGCCCAGAGACAGGCGTCAATTACGAGCAGTACTTC. It specifies CASSPETGVNYEQYF.

The rearrangement joins TRBV10-1 to TRBJ1-5, with D unresolved. Trimming shortened V by 6 bases and J by 5 bases, and 11 bases separated the two germline ends. CDR3 length: 13 residues. CDR1 WNHNN and CDR2 SYGVQD come from the germline V gene (reference sequence). Here the CDR3 DNA reads TGCGCCAGCAGCCCCGGTCTCGATCAGCCCCAGCATTTT. Translated, it gives CASSPGLDQPQHF.

V gene TRBV5-6 combines with J gene TRBJ2-7; D uncertain. V dropped 4 bases and J dropped 5 bases, with 13 bases sitting between them. The length of the CDR3 is 13 residues. CDR1 and CDR2 (germline): SGHDT, YYEEEE. In DNA, the CDR3 is TGTGCCAGCAGCCTTCTTGGGTACCACGAGCAGTACTTC. This gives the protein CASSLLGYHEQYF.

The J gene is TRBJ1-1, the V gene TRBV7-2; TRBD1 is a possible D gene (6 bases). The length of the CDR3 is 14 residues. Between the trimmed V and J ends, which lost 5 bases and 5 bases, there was a span of 15 bases. The germline gives CDR1 SGHTA, CDR2 FQGNSA. CDR3 DNA: TGTGCCAGCAGCCGCCCTTCGCAGGGGACTGAAGCTTTCTTT. Residues: CASSRPSQGTEAFF.

This chain connects TRBV6-4 to TRBJ1-1; D gene uncertain. There are 14 residues in the CDR3. V lost 6 bases and J 7 bases, leaving 18 bases between the germline ends. Germline-derived CDR1 and CDR2 are MRHNA and SNTAGT. CDR3 residues: CASRPMVESLEAFF. The DNA for the CDR3 is TGTGCCAGCAGACCTATGGTCGAATCTCTTGAAGCTTTCTTT.

The chain uses TRBV10-3 and TRBJ2-1, with D possibly TRBD2 on 5 matching bases. Germline CDR1 ENHRY, CDR2 SYGVKD. This CDR3 region has 15 residues. With 2 bases removed from V and 1 base from J, the gap between germline ends came to 9 bases. CDR3 DNA sequence: TGTGCCATCAGTGAGGGCCGGGGTTCCTACAATGAGCAGTTCTTC. Protein product: CAISEGRGSYNEQFF.

The chain carries TRBV27 and TRBJ2-5; the match to TRBD1 covers 8 bases. Losses at the gene ends were 0 bases for V and 5 bases for J; bases not matched to a gene: 11. The CDR3 has 17 amino acids. The V gene's germline CDR1 is MNHEY and CDR2 SMNVEV (reference sequence). The CDR3 reads CASSLSGPGGIQETQYF. The CDR3 DNA sequence: TGTGCCAGCAGTTTATCGGGCCCAGGGGGCATTCAGGAGACCCAGTACTTC.

In the case of this clone: The same CDR3 arises from other DNA sequences in this sample as well. This chain links TRBV7-9 with TRBJ2-3; 10 bases are shared with TRBD2. J lost 1 base, V lost 5 bases, and 3 bases had no gene match. CDR1 and CDR2 from the germline V gene are SEHNR and FQNEAQ (reference sequence). The CDR3 runs 15 residues. In DNA, the CDR3 is TGTGCCAGCAGCCCCAGCGGGGGGGGCACAGATACGCAGTATTTT. Translated, it gives CASSPSGGGTDTQYF.

This clone was seen once. The chain couples TRBV5-1 to TRBJ1-1; D is ambiguous. Germline V lookup: CDR1 SGHRS, CDR2 YFSETQ. The CDR3 has 13 residues. The ends were cut back, 2 bases at V and 5 bases at J, with 10 bases in the middle. The CDR3 loop reads CASSFGEVTEAFF. As DNA, the CDR3 is TGCGCCAGCAGCTTTGGTGAGGTGACTGAAGCTTTCTTT.

The chain uses TRBV30 and TRBJ2-7; TRBD2 matches at 12 bases. V dropped 0 bases and J dropped 3; count of bases not matched to a gene: 3. There are 15 residues in the CDR3. The germline V gene encodes CDR1 GTSNPN and CDR2 SVGIG (reference sequence). CDR3 nucleotide sequence: TGTGCCTGGAGTGTACCTAGCGGGAGGGTCTACGAGCAGTACTTC. Amino acid sequence: CAWSVPSGRVYEQYF.

This clone was found once. This chain uses TRBV7-9 with TRBJ1-4; 9 bases line up with TRBD1. Trimming cost V 6 bases and J 2 bases; bases outside gene matches: 1. Germline V CDR1 and CDR2: SEHNR, FQNEAQ (reference sequence). The CDR3 is made up of 14 amino acids. In nucleotides, the CDR3 is TGTGCCAGCAGAACAGGGGGCACTAATGAAAAACTGTTTTTT. Translation gives CASRTGGTNEKLFF.

V usage is TRBV6-4 and J usage is TRBJ2-1, with 8 bases that match TRBD2. Trimming took 4 bases from V and 5 from J; bases not matched to a gene: 1. CDR3 length equals 13 residues. Germline loops: CDR1 MRHNA, CDR2 SNTAGT. The CDR3 DNA reads TGTGCCAGCAGTGCGGGGGGGCACAATGAGCAGTTCTTC. This codes for CASSAGGHNEQFF.

This clone was observed once. This chain links TRBV27 with TRBJ1-5, with unresolved D. V was trimmed by 7 bases and J by 8 bases, leaving 15 bases between them. CDR3 length: 13 residues. Germline V gives CDR1 MNHEY, CDR2 SMNVEV (reference sequence). Here the CDR3 DNA reads TGTGCCAGCACCTTTGGCAGGAGGGAGCCCCAGCATTTT. Encoded protein: CASTFGRREPQHF.

V gene TRBV29-1 combines with J gene TRBJ2-1, with D maybe TRBD1 (6 bases). Trimming removed 4 bases at V and 2 bases at J, with 9 bases between. The CDR3 is 13 amino acids. Per the germline V gene, CDR1 is SQVTM and CDR2 is ANQGSEA. The CDR3 nucleotides read TGCAGCGTTGGTCGGGACACCTACAATGAGCAGTTCTTC. This translates into CSVGRDTYNEQFF.

The CDR3 protein is CASSIRGETNSGNTIYF. Here the CDR3 DNA reads TGTGCCAGTAGTATACGTGGAGAAACCAACTCTGGAAACACCATATATTTT. This chain connects TRBV19 to TRBJ1-3; no clear D. V gave up 2 bases and J gave up 0 bases, with 14 bases separating them. The CDR3 covers 17 residues. Germline V gives CDR1 LNHDA, CDR2 SQIVND (reference sequence). The full variable domain, rest sourced from reference TRBV19 and TRBJ1-3, is DGGITQSPKYLFRKEGQNVTLSCEQNLNHDAMYWYRQDPGQGLRLIYYSQIVNDFQKGDIAEGYSVSREKKESFPLTVTSAQKNPTAFYLCASSIRGETNSGNTIYFGEGSWLTVV.

This clone appeared a single time. The chain has TRBV19 and TRBJ2-1; 7 positions match TRBD2. V lost 0 bases, J lost 5 bases, and 4 bases stayed unmatched. This CDR3 is built from 15 residues. Germline V gene data show CDR1 as LNHDA and CDR2 as SQIVND (reference sequence). The CDR3 sequence is CASSIDLAGDNEQFF. The DNA of the CDR3 is TGTGCCAGTAGTATAGATCTGGCGGGGGACAATGAGCAGTTCTTC.

This chain links TRBV18 with TRBJ2-7; TRBD2 aligns across 7 bases. The V segment lost 5 bases and the J segment 5 bases; nucleotides outside the gene matches: 12. The CDR3 is made up of 15 amino acids. Germline values: CDR1 KGHSH, CDR2 LQKENI. DNA for the CDR3: TGTGCCAGCTCATCCCGTACGGGAGGTATGAACGAGCAGTACTTC. It codes for CASSSRTGGMNEQYF. The full variable domain, in which reference TRBV18 and TRBJ2-7 provide the parts outside the CDR3, is NAGVMQNPRHLVRRRGQEARLRCSPMKGHSHVYWYRQLPEEGLKFMVYLQKENIIDESGMPKERFSAEFPKEGPSILRIQQVVRGDSAAYFCASSSRTGGMNEQYFGPGTRLTVT.

The DNA of the CDR3 is TGTGCCATCAGTGTGGGGCGGGGGGCCTACGAGCAGTACTTC. Its translation: CAISVGRGAYEQYF. This chain connects TRBV10-3 to TRBJ2-7; 8 nucleotides align to TRBD2. CDR3 length: 14 amino acids. Trimming took 4 bases from V and 2 from J; bases not matched to a gene: 4. CDR1 ENHRY and CDR2 SYGVKD come from the germline V gene.

This sequence joins TRBV28 and TRBJ2-7; 8 nucleotides agree with TRBD1. The CDR3 consists of 14 residues. J was trimmed by 3 bases and V by 4 bases; bases with no gene match: 5. Looked up from germline, CDR1 is MDHEN and CDR2 is SYDVKM. CDR3 sequence (DNA): TGTGCCAGCAGTTCCCCAGGGGGCAGCTACGAGCAGTACTTC. As protein: CASSSPGGSYEQYF.

The chain couples TRBV11-2 to TRBJ2-1; D remains unclear. The CDR3 sequence is 15 residues long. Looked up from germline, CDR1 is SGHAT and CDR2 is FQNNGV. V lost 1 base, J lost 3 bases, and 10 bases lay in between. The CDR3 region has the DNA TGTGCCAGCAGCTTAGCGAGCAAGTACTACAATGAGCAGTTCTTC. Amino acids: CASSLASKYYNEQFF.

V usage is TRBV4-1 and J usage is TRBJ1-2; D is unresolved. Germline V CDR1 and CDR2: MGHRA, YSYEKL. The V and J ends lost 0 bases and 2 bases respectively, with 7 bases between them. The CDR3 sequence is 14 residues long. CDR3 sequence (DNA): TGCGCCAGCAGCCAAGAAAGAGGGAACTATGGCTACACCTTC. Its protein is CASSQERGNYGYTF.